This T cell receptor (beta chain) emerged from a study of T cell responses to AZD1222 COVID-19 vaccine. Profiling relied on immunoSEQ multiplex PCR, and the TCRdb table lists in-frame clones only, not all of them. The sample includes over 110,000 clones, around 90% of them seen just once. Study findings and constraints: The study found Spike-specific TCR breadth and depth rose after two AZD1222 doses. White British people made up most donors, females outnumbered males, and clonal diversity was possibly underestimated. Baseline seropositivity occurred in only a handful of AZD1222 recipients.

Per germline, CDR1 LNHNV and CDR2 YYDKDF (reference sequence). V trimming: 5 bases; J trimming: 7 bases; junction bases outside the gene matches: 8. This CDR3 is 15 amino acids long. Points on this clone: The antigen remains undetermined.

The chain joins TRBV15 to TRBJ1-2, with 12 bases fitting TRBD1. This clonotype was sampled from an adult who received the AZD1222 COVID-19 vaccine. Source: peripheral blood, taken 28 days after the second AZD1222 dose. The DNA for the CDR3 is TGTGCCACCAGCGGCGTCCCGGGACAGGGGGCTGGCTACACCTTC. It specifies CATSGVPGQGAGYTF. Supplemented by reference TRBV15 and TRBJ1-2, the full variable domain reads DAMVIQNPRYQVTQFGKPVTLSCSQTLNHNVMYWYQQKSSQAPKLLFHYYDKDFNNEADTPDNFQSRRPNTSFCFLDIRSPGLGDTAMYLCATSGVPGQGAGYTFGSGTRLTVV.